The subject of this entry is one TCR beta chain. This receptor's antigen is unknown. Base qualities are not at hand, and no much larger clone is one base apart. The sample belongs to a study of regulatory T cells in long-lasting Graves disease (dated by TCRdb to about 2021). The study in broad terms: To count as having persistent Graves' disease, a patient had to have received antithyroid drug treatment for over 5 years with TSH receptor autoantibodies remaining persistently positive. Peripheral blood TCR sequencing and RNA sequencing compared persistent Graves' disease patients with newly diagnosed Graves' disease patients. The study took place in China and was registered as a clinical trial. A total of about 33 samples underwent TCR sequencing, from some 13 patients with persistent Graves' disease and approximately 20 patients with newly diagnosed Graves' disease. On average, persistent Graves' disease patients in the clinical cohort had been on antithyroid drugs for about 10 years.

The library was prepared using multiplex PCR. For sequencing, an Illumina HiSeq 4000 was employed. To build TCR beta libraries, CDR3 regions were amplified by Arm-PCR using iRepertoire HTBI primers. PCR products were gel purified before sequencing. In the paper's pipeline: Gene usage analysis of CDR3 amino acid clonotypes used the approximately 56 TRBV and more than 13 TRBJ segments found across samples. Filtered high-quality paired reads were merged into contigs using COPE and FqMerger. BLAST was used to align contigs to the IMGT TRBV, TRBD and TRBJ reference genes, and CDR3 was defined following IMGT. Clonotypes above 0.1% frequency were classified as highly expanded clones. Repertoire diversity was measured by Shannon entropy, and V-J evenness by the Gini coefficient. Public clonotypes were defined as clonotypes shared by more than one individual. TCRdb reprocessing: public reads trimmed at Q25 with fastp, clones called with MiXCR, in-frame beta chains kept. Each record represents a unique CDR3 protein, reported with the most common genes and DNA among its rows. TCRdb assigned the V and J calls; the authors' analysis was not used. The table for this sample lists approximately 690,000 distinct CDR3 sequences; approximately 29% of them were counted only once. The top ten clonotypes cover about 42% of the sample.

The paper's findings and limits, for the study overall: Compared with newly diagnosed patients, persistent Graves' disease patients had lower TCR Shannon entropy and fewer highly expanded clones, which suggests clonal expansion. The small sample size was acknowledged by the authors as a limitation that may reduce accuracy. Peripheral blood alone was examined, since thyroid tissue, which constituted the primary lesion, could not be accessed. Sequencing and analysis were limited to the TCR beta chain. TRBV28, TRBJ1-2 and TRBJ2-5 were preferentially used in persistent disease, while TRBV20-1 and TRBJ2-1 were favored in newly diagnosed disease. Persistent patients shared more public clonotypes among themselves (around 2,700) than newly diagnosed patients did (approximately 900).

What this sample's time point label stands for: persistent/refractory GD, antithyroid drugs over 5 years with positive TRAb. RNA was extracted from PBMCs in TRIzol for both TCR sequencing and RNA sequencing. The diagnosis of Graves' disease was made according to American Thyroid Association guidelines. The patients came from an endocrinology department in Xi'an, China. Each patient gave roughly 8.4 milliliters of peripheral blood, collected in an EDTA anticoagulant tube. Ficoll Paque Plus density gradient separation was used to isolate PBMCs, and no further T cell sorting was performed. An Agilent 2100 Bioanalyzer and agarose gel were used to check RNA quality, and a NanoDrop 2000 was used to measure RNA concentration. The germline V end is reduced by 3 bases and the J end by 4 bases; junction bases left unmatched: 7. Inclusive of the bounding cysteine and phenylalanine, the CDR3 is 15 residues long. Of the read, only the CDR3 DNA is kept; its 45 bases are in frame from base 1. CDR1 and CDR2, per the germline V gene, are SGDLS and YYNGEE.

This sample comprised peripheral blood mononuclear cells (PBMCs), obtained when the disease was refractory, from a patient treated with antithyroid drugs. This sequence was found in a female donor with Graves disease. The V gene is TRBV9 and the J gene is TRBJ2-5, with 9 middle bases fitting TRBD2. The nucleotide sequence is TGTGCCAGCAGCGAGGGCGGGAGGGCCGGAGAGACCCAGTACTTC. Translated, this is CASSEGGRAGETQYF. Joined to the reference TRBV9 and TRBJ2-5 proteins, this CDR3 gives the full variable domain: DSGVTQTPKHLITATGQRVTLRCSPRSGDLSVYWYQQSLDQGLQFLIQYYNGEERAKGNILERFSAQQFPDLHSELNLSSLELGDSALYFCASSEGGRAGETQYFGPGTRLLVL.